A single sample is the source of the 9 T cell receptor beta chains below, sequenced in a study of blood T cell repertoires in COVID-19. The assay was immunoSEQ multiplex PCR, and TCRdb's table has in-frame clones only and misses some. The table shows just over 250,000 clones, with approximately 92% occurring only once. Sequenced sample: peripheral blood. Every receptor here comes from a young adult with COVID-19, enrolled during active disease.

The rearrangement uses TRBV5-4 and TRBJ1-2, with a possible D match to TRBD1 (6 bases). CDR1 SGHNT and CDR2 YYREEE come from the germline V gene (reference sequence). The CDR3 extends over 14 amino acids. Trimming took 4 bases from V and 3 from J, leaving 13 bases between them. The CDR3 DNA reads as TGTGCCAGCAGCGTCAGGGGCACTCACTATGGCTACACCTTC. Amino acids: CASSVRGTHYGYTF.

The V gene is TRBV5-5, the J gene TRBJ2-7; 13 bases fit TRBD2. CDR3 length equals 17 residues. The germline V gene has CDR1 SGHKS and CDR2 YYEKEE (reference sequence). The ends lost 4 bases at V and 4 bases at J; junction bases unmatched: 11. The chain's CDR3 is CASSHGLAGATRYEQYF. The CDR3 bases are TGTGCCAGCAGCCACGGACTAGCGGGAGCAACTCGTTACGAGCAGTACTTC.

For the CDR3, the DNA is TGTGCCAGCAGTTACTCGACTAGCGGGAAGGGATACGAGCAGTACTTC. This sequence encodes CASSYSTSGKGYEQYF. This sequence joins TRBV6-2 or TRBV6-3 and TRBJ2-7; 11 bases match TRBD2. Unmatched junction bases numbered 5, after V lost 0 bases and J lost 4 bases. CDR1 is MNHEY, CDR2 SVGEGT, per germline. This CDR3 is built from 16 residues.

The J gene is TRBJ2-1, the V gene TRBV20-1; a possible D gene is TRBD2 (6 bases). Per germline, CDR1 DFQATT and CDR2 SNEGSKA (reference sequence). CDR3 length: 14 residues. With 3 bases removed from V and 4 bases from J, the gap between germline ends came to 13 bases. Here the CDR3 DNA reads TGCAGTGCTAGTGGCCTAGCGCATTACAATGAGCAGTTCTTC. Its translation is CSASGLAHYNEQFF.

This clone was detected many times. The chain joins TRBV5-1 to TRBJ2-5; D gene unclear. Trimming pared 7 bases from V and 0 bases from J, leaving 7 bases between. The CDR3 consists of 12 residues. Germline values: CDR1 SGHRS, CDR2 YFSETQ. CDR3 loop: CASSTDQETQYF. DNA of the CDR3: TGCGCCAGCTCAACAGACCAAGAGACCCAGTACTTC.

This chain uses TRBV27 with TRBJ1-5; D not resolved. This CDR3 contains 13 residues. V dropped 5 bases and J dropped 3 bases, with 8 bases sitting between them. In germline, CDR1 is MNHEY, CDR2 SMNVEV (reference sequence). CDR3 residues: CASSPTVNQPQHF. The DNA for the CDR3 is TGTGCCAGCAGTCCCACAGTCAATCAGCCCCAGCATTTT.

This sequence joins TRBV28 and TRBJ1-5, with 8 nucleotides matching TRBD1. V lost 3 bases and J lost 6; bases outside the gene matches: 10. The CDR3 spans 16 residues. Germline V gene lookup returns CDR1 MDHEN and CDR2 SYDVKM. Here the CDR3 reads CASSFQGASGGQPQHF. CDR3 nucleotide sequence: TGTGCCAGCAGTTTTCAGGGGGCGTCAGGCGGTCAGCCCCAGCATTTT.

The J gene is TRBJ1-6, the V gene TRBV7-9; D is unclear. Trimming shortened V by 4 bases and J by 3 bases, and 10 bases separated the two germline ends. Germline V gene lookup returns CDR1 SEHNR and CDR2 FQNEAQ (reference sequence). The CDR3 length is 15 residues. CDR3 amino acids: CASSSLTSYNSPLHF. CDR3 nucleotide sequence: TGTGCCAGCAGCTCCCTGACAAGCTATAATTCACCCCTCCACTTT.

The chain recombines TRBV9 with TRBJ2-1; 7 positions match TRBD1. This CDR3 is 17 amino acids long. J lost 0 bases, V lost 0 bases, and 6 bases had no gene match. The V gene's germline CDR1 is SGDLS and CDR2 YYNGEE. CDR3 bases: TGTGCCAGCAGCGTAGCTGCAGGGGGAAGCTCCTACAATGAGCAGTTCTTC. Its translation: CASSVAAGGSSYNEQFF. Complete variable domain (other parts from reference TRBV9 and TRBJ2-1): DSGVTQTPKHLITATGQRVTLRCSPRSGDLSVYWYQQSLDQGLQFLIQYYNGEERAKGNILERFSAQQFPDLHSELNLSSLELGDSALYFCASSVAAGGSSYNEQFFGPGTRLTVL.